This TCR beta chain was observed in a study of blood T cell repertoires in COVID-19. Turning to the study itself: From T cells, B-cell-depleted T cells, or PBMCs came the material, which was cDNA or gDNA.

Recovery among Cohort 3 donors was established by two negative PCRs, clearance, or symptom resolution. Source study methods: Reference gene primer amplification gave estimated nucleated cell counts. Profiled with immunoSEQ multiplex PCR; TCRdb holds only in-frame clones, not every one. That table gives V, J and clone size, and the DNA gave D and trimming. The data show about 180,000 clones, more than 75% seen once. This clone has ten or more counts. The trim removed 5 bases at V and 3 bases at J, leaving 0 bases unmatched. The length of the CDR3 is 14 residues. CDR1 and CDR2 from the germline V gene are MNHEY and SVGAGI.

This sequence originates from a woman between 45 and 65 years old who had recovered from COVID-19. This sequence joins TRBV6-5 and TRBJ2-1; 11 nucleotides align to TRBD2. The source material was PBMCs or T cells enriched from blood (not recorded which). The CDR3 loop reads CASSTSGSYNEQFF. The CDR3, as DNA: TGTGCCAGCAGTACTAGCGGGAGCTACAATGAGCAGTTCTTC.